This T cell receptor (beta chain) emerged from a study of early stage breast cancer tumors. Sequenced by immunoSEQ multiplex PCR; TCRdb stores in-frame clones only, minus some. The sample has about 50,000 clones; approximately 80% are singletons. Trimming shortened V by 2 bases and J by 0 bases, and 18 bases separated the two germline ends. The germline gives CDR1 SGHDT, CDR2 YYEEEE. This CDR3 comprises 17 residues. Within the sample, this clone is medium-sized (0.01 to 0.1%). The material sequenced was blood. The chain employs TRBV5-6 and TRBJ2-7; the D call may be TRBD1 or TRBD2 (5 bases each). The TCR sequence derives from a person under 45 with breast cancer. The DNA for the CDR3 is TGTGCCAGCAGCTTCCATTCCTCCGGGACCCGCTCCTACGAGCAGTACTTC. This codes for CASSFHSSGTRSYEQYF. Supplemented by reference TRBV5-6 and TRBJ2-7, the full variable domain reads DAGVTQSPTHLIKTRGQQVTLRCSPKSGHDTVSWYQQALGQGPQFIFQYYEEEERQRGNFPDRFSGHQFPNYSSELNVNALLLGDSALYLCASSFHSSGTRSYEQYFGPGTRLTVT.